These 31 T cell receptor beta chains came from one sample sequenced in a study of cytomegalovirus exposure and HLA in healthy donors. A multiplex PCR was run with 60 Vbeta primers and 13 Jbeta primers. The repertoire was sequenced with immunoSEQ multiplex PCR; TCRdb's copy has only in-frame clones and lacks some. The sample includes tens of thousands of clones, approximately 83% of them seen just once. Sequencing input: PBMCs. The source is a man aged 45-65 years in good health and CMV-seronegative.

This chain connects TRBV5-6 to TRBJ2-7, with 8 bases lining up with TRBD1. The CDR3 spans 15 residues. CDR1 is SGHDT and CDR2 is YYEEEE in the germline V gene. The ends lost 4 bases at V and 0 bases at J; junction bases unmatched: 6. The DNA of the CDR3 is TGTGCCAGCAGCCCGGACAGGGCGGCCTCCTACGAGCAGTACTTC. Its protein is CASSPDRAASYEQYF.

This clone occurred a few times. The chain uses TRBV6-5 and TRBJ2-5, with TRBD1 matching 8 bases. The CDR3 runs 15 residues. With 6 bases clipped from V and 5 bases from J, the junction kept 11 bases outside the gene matches. The V gene's germline CDR1 is MNHEY and CDR2 SVGAGI. CDR3 residues: CASSSDRVWVETQYF. The CDR3 DNA reads TGTGCCAGCAGCTCGGACAGGGTATGGGTGGAGACCCAGTACTTC.

The V gene is TRBV19, the J gene TRBJ2-5; perhaps TRBD1 as D (6 bases). The DNA end is more similar to TRBJ2-7, so the J call may be wrong. The CDR3 covers 14 residues. The germline V gene encodes CDR1 LNHDA and CDR2 SQIVND (reference sequence). The CDR3 coding sequence is TGTGCCAGTAGTATTCCGGGACACCTATACGAGCAGTACTTC. This translates into CASSIPGHLYEQYF.

V is TRBV7-3 and J is TRBJ2-7, with TRBD2 identical over 12 bases. The CDR3 totals 14 residues. Germline CDR1 reads SGHTA; CDR2 reads FQGTGA. After removal of 4 bases from V and 5 bases from J, the junction contained 3 bases not matched to a gene. The CDR3 DNA sequence: TGTGCCAGCAGCTCGACTAGCGGGAGCCACGAGCAGTACTTC. This gives the protein CASSSTSGSHEQYF.

This sequence joins TRBV4-1 and TRBJ2-3; TRBD2 agrees at 10 bases. V shed 0 bases, J shed 5 bases, and the junction held 8 bases outside the gene matches. CDR1 and CDR2 from the germline V gene are MGHRA and YSYEKL. CDR3 length: 17 residues. This CDR3 reads CASSQDEAGGPRDTQYF. CDR3 nucleotides: TGCGCCAGCAGCCAAGATGAAGCGGGAGGGCCGAGAGATACGCAGTATTTT.

The J gene is TRBJ1-2, the V gene TRBV28, with a weak D call TRBD1 (6 bases). Trimming cost V 8 bases and J 4 bases, with 20 bases left between them. The V gene's germline CDR1 is MDHEN and CDR2 SYDVKM. The CDR3 is made up of 15 amino acids. The CDR3 sequence is CASFSPTGAGYGYTF. The DNA of the CDR3 is TGTGCCAGCTTTTCCCCGACAGGCGCCGGCTATGGCTACACCTTC.

The chain couples TRBV2 to TRBJ2-3, with 7 bases lining up with TRBD1. The CDR3 contains 13 residues. J was trimmed by 4 bases and V by 4 bases; bases with no gene match: 2. The germline V gene encodes CDR1 SNHLY and CDR2 FYNNEI. The CDR3 here is CASSGQGADTQYF. For the CDR3, the DNA is TGTGCCAGCAGTGGCCAGGGGGCAGATACGCAGTATTTT.

The DNA for the CDR3 is TGTGCCTGGAGTGTACAGATTCTTGGACAGGGCACTGAAGCTTTCTTT. As protein: CAWSVQILGQGTEAFF. This sequence joins TRBV30 and TRBJ1-1, with 8 bases identical to TRBD1. CDR3 length equals 16 residues. Germline CDR1 and CDR2: GTSNPN and SVGIG (reference sequence). V gave up 0 bases and J gave up 4 bases; unmatched junction bases: 10. The complete variable domain, with remaining parts taken from reference TRBV30 and TRBJ1-1, reads SQTIHQWPATLVQPVGSPLSLECTVEGTSNPNLYWYRQAAGRGLQLLFYSVGIGQISSEVPQNLSASRPQDRQFILSSKKLLLSDSGFYLCAWSVQILGQGTEAFFGQGTRLTVV.

The rearrangement links TRBV19 to TRBJ1-1, with TRBD1 matching 8 bases. Germline V lookup: CDR1 LNHDA, CDR2 SQIVND (reference sequence). The CDR3 extends over 13 amino acids. Trimming at V came to 6 bases and at J to 5 bases, leaving 5 bases not matched to a gene. In DNA, the CDR3 is TGTGCCAGTAGAAACAGGGGGAGTACTGAAGCTTTCTTT. This sequence encodes CASRNRGSTEAFF.

The chain uses TRBV15 and TRBJ1-2; perhaps TRBD1 as D (5 bases). Germline CDR1 reads LNHNV; CDR2 reads YYDKDF (reference sequence). Trimming took off 0 bases at V and 6 bases at J, with 11 bases between the two ends. This CDR3 contains 14 residues. The CDR3: CATSRDTRADGYTF. The CDR3 coding sequence is TGTGCCACCAGCAGAGATACCAGGGCCGATGGCTACACCTTC.

This sequence joins TRBV5-1 and TRBJ2-3, with a weak D call TRBD1 (6 bases). V lost 0 bases to trimming and J lost 2 bases, with 7 bases between them. The length of the CDR3 is 14 residues. Germline V CDR1 and CDR2: SGHRS, YFSETQ. CDR3 in amino acids: CASSLDRVTDTQYF. In DNA form, the CDR3 reads TGCGCCAGCAGCTTGGACAGGGTCACAGATACGCAGTATTTT.

This sequence joins TRBV9 and TRBJ2-7, with TRBD1 identical over 7 bases. Germline V lookup: CDR1 SGDLS, CDR2 YYNGEE. V dropped 4 bases and J dropped 2; count of bases not matched to a gene: 15. The CDR3 is made up of 17 amino acids. CDR3 DNA: TGTGCCAGCAGCTGGGACAGTCAACCTGGTACACCCTACGAGCAGTACTTC. This sequence encodes CASSWDSQPGTPYEQYF.

The chain links TRBV9 to TRBJ2-5; D perhaps matches TRBD2 (6 bases). The CDR3 has 12 amino acids. The V gene's germline CDR1 is SGDLS and CDR2 YYNGEE. Trimming took 3 bases from V and 7 from J, leaving 10 bases between them. The CDR3 is CASSAYGGTQYF. The DNA of the CDR3 is TGTGCCAGCAGCGCCTACGGGGGGACCCAGTACTTC.

The rearrangement uses TRBV13 and TRBJ2-5, with 8 bases matching TRBD1. This CDR3 is built from 16 residues. The germline V gene has CDR1 PRHDT and CDR2 FYEKMQ (reference sequence). The V and J ends lost 6 bases and 0 bases, in that order; junction bases with no gene match: 9. CDR3 bases: TGTGCCAGCAGTTCTCAGGGGGCCACCCACCAAGAGACCCAGTACTTC. Encoded protein: CASSSQGATHQETQYF.

This clone was observed a single time. The J gene is TRBJ1-4, the V gene TRBV7-6, with 8 bases lining up with TRBD1. Germline V CDR1 and CDR2: SGHVS, FNYEAQ. This CDR3 is built from 16 residues. V shed 0 bases and J 8 bases; nucleotides not matched to a gene: 8. The CDR3 coding sequence is TGTGCCAGCAGCTTAGCGCCCCTTACAGGGGGAGAAAAACTGTTTTTT. The encoded protein is CASSLAPLTGGEKLFF.

This clone appeared a few times. The V call is TRBV4-2, the J call TRBJ2-6; 9 bases line up with TRBD1. V lost 0 bases and J lost 1; bases outside the gene matches: 10. CDR1 is LGHNA and CDR2 is YNFKEQ in the germline V gene. The CDR3 extends over 20 amino acids. The chain's CDR3 is CASSQDPGQGKYSGANVLTF. CDR3 in DNA: TGTGCCAGCAGCCAAGATCCGGGACAGGGAAAATATTCTGGGGCCAACGTCCTGACTTTC.

This clone was seen once. J is TRBJ2-5 and V is TRBV7-2; TRBD1 is a possible D gene (6 bases). The CDR3 runs to 15 residues. Germline V lookup: CDR1 SGHTA, CDR2 FQGNSA. V lost 1 base and J 5 bases, leaving 14 bases between the germline ends. The CDR3 loop reads CASSLGSGVTETQYF. DNA for the CDR3: TGTGCCAGCAGCTTAGGGTCAGGGGTCACGGAGACCCAGTACTTC.

This chain uses TRBV19 with TRBJ2-2; 10 bases align to TRBD1. Per germline, CDR1 LNHDA and CDR2 SQIVND (reference sequence). This CDR3 has 15 residues. J lost 6 bases, V lost 3 bases, and 4 bases had no gene match. The CDR3 loop reads CASSIPDRGAGELFF. The CDR3 region has the DNA TGTGCCAGTAGTATTCCGGACAGGGGGGCCGGGGAGCTGTTTTTT. Variable domain in full (rest from reference TRBV19 and TRBJ2-2): DGGITQSPKYLFRKEGQNVTLSCEQNLNHDAMYWYRQDPGQGLRLIYYSQIVNDFQKGDIAEGYSVSREKKESFPLTVTSAQKNPTAFYLCASSIPDRGAGELFFGEGSRLTVL.

Concerning this clone itself: The junction departs from the called germline gene at one end, perhaps through a read error. The same CDR3 arises from other DNA sequences in this sample as well. The rearrangement links TRBV27 to TRBJ1-5, with 11 nucleotides matching TRBD1. CDR3 length: 15 amino acids. Germline V gives CDR1 MNHEY, CDR2 SMNVEV (reference sequence). CDR3 in amino acids: CASSLEGTGGPPQHF. The CDR3, as DNA: TGTGCCAGCAGTTTAGAGGGGACAGGGGGTCCTCCCCAACATTTT.

This clone has just a few counts. The chain employs TRBV11-3 and TRBJ2-2, with 16 positions matching TRBD2. There are 18 residues in the CDR3. The V segment lost 5 bases and the J segment 4 bases; nucleotides outside the gene matches: 7. The germline gives CDR1 SGHNT, CDR2 YENEEA. This chain's CDR3 is CASSPGLAGGHGTGELFF. CDR3 DNA sequence: TGTGCCAGCAGCCCGGGACTAGCGGGAGGGCACGGCACCGGGGAGCTGTTTTTT.

The gene calls are TRBV5-4 and TRBJ2-7, with D perhaps TRBD2 (7 bases). This CDR3 comprises 16 residues. The V gene's germline CDR1 is SGHNT and CDR2 YYREEE (reference sequence). Trimming cost V 0 bases and J 0 bases, with 13 bases left between them. The CDR3 DNA follows: TGTGCCAGCAGCTTGGGCAGGGGAGGGAGCTCCTACGAGCAGTACTTC. It yields the protein CASSLGRGGSSYEQYF.

The chain is built from TRBV9 and TRBJ2-5; 12 positions match TRBD2. Germline V lookup: CDR1 SGDLS, CDR2 YYNGEE. With 3 bases clipped from V and 5 bases from J, the junction kept 2 bases outside the gene matches. This CDR3 contains 14 residues. This CDR3 reads CASSATSGSETQYF. The CDR3 nucleotides are TGTGCCAGCAGCGCGACTAGCGGGAGCGAGACCCAGTACTTC.

The V gene is TRBV28, the J gene TRBJ1-2; weak D call: TRBD1 (5 bases). V was cut by 2 bases and J by 8 bases, with 15 bases left in between. There are 14 residues in the CDR3. The germline gives CDR1 MDHEN, CDR2 SYDVKM. CDR3 sequence reads: CASSLRQGVYGYTF. The CDR3 region has the DNA TGTGCCAGCAGTTTACGTCAGGGCGTGTACGGCTACACCTTC.

The chain uses TRBV6-4 and TRBJ1-4, with D hard to call. This CDR3 is 15 amino acids long. Germline V gives CDR1 MRHNA, CDR2 SNTAGT. Trimming stripped 0 bases from V and 8 bases from J, with 13 bases between. Written as DNA, the CDR3 is TGTGCCAGCAGTGACTCGAAGACACCAGAGGAAAAACTGTTTTTT. This sequence encodes CASSDSKTPEEKLFF.

V usage is TRBV6-1 and J usage is TRBJ1-4; D gene unclear. The length of the CDR3 is 13 residues. V was clipped by 1 base and J by 8 bases, with 8 bases between them. Germline-derived CDR1 and CDR2 are MNHNS and SASEGT. The CDR3 nucleotides are TGTGCCAGCAGTGAAGGGACTAGAGAAAAACTGTTTTTT. Its translation is CASSEGTREKLFF.

The chain joins TRBV27 to TRBJ2-7; 9 nucleotides align to TRBD2. The J segment lost 1 base and the V segment lost 5 bases, leaving 9 bases of the junction unmatched. The CDR3 contains 16 residues. Germline assignment: CDR1 MNHEY and CDR2 SMNVEV (reference sequence). The CDR3 sequence is CASSPSSGRLSYEQYF. The CDR3 DNA sequence: TGTGCCAGCAGTCCTTCGAGCGGGAGGCTTTCCTACGAGCAGTACTTC.

V gene TRBV6-1 combines with J gene TRBJ1-2, with TRBD1 as a possible D gene (5 bases). This CDR3 is 15 amino acids long. The V and J ends lost 1 base and 4 bases respectively, with 13 bases between them. Germline CDR1 is MNHNS and CDR2 is SASEGT. The CDR3 reads CASSEEPGLSYGYTF. The CDR3 nucleotides are TGTGCCAGCAGTGAAGAACCGGGACTCAGCTATGGCTACACCTTC.

The chain joins TRBV28 to TRBJ2-3, with D possibly matching TRBD2 (5 bases). V was shortened by 5 bases and J by 2 bases, with 14 bases between the two germline ends. Germline V gene sequence: CDR1 MDHEN, CDR2 SYDVKM. This CDR3 has 15 residues. The CDR3 is CASSRRGWITDTQYF. Written as DNA, the CDR3 is TGTGCCAGCAGTCGCCGGGGTTGGATCACAGATACGCAGTATTTT.

This chain connects TRBV4-3 to TRBJ1-2, with 7 positions matching TRBD1. The V segment lost 4 bases and the J segment 2 bases; nucleotides outside the gene matches: 1. CDR1 LGHNA and CDR2 YSLEER come from the germline V gene. This CDR3 has 13 residues. The CDR3 protein is CASSLGQNYGYTF. In DNA form, the CDR3 reads TGCGCCAGCAGCCTGGGACAGAACTATGGCTACACCTTC.

The genes are TRBV19 and TRBJ1-1; weak D call: TRBD1 (6 bases). V dropped 9 bases and J dropped 1 base, with 18 bases sitting between them. Germline V lookup: CDR1 LNHDA, CDR2 SQIVND (reference sequence). CDR3 length equals 15 residues. CDR3 region: CASIMTGRGNTEAFF. The CDR3 DNA is TGTGCCAGCATCATGACAGGAAGGGGGAACACTGAAGCTTTCTTT.

The chain is built from TRBV7-2 and TRBJ2-7; D not certain. CDR1 and CDR2 (germline): SGHTA, FQGNSA. The CDR3 consists of 13 residues. Trimming pared 1 base from V and 2 bases from J, leaving 6 bases between. CDR3 bases: TGTGCCAGCAGCTTAGGCAGGACCTACGAGCAGTACTTC. Translation: CASSLGRTYEQYF.